This T cell receptor beta chain was profiled in a study of T-cell reconstitution after alpha-beta-depleted transplantation in children. Study results and limitations: T cells produced anew were the main source of T-cell counts and diversity one year after transplant. Some patients' high day-60 TCRbeta diversity was attributed to recipient cells surviving conditioning. Several hundred expanded graft clones reportedly were the source of alpha-beta T cells about two months after transplant.

Unique molecular identifiers featured in how the TCRbeta library was prepared. TCRdb reanalysed the PCR reads using MiXCR and keeps one entry per CDR3 protein. Altogether 200,000 or so distinct CDR3 sequences are present, approximately 8.4% being singletons, with the ten largest covering 35% to 45%. A word on this clonotype: Antigen unknown.

This TCR was recovered from a male patient aged 2-9 years who had a stem cell transplant for acute myeloid leukemia, so the T cells may come from the graft donor. Here the sequenced sample was PBMCs, mostly from graft donor cells, taken 360 days after TCRalphabeta/CD19-depleted stem cell transplant.

CDR3 in amino acids: CSASNPARGNTEAFF. The CDR3 region has the DNA TGCAGTGCCAGCAACCCTGCCCGTGGAAACACTGAAGCTTTCTTT. This rearrangement joins TRBV20-1 to TRBJ1-1; no definite D call. Trimming took 6 bases from V and 2 from J, leaving 19 bases between them. The germline CDR1 and CDR2 sequences are DFQATT and SNEGSKA (reference sequence). The CDR3 is made up of 15 amino acids.